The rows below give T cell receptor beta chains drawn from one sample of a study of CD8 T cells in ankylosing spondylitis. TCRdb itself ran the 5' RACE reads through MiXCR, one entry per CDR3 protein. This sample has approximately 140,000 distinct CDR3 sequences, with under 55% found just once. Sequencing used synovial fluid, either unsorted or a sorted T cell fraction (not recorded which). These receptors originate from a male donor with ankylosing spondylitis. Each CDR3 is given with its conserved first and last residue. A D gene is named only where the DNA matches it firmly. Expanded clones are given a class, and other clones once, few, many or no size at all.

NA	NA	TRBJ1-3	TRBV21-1	CASSKAFAGPHRGASVDVGNTIYF	TGTGCCAGCAGCAAAGCGTTCGCAGGGCCCCATCGTGGTGCTTCGGTCGATGTAGGAAACACCATATATTTT
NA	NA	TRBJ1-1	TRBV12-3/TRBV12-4	CASSPDTEAFF	TGTGCCAGCAGTCCCGACACTGAAGCTTTCTTT
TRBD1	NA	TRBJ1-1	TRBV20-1	CSARDRDRGTMNTEAFF	TGCAGTGCTAGAGATCGGGACAGGGGAACAATGAACACTGAAGCTTTCTTT
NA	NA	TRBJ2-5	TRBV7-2	CASSYFPGQRETQYF	TGTGCCAGCAGCTATTTCCCGGGGCAGAGAGAGACCCAGTACTTC
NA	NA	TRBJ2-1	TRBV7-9	CASSSPGTEQFF	TGTGCCAGCAGCTCGCCAGGGACTGAGCAGTTCTTC
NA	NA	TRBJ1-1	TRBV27	CASSLRQRNTEAFF	TGTGCCAGCAGTTTACGCCAAAGGAACACTGAAGCTTTCTTT
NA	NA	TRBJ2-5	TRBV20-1	CSARTDTQETQYF	TGCAGTGCCAGGACAGACACACAAGAGACCCAGTACTTC
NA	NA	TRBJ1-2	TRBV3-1	CASSQKHEGGYTF	TGTGCCAGCAGCCAAAAGCATGAAGGCGGCTACACCTTC
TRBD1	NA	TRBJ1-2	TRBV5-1	CASSLSRTGTNYGYTF	TGCGCCAGCAGCTTGAGCAGGACAGGGACTAACTATGGCTACACCTTC
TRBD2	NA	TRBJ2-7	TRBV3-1	CASSHRTSGRAYEQYF	TGTGCCAGCAGCCACCGGACTAGCGGGAGGGCCTACGAGCAGTACTTC
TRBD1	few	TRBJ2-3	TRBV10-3	CAIGLGTGGFRPDTQYF	TGTGCCATCGGCCTCGGGACAGGGGGATTTAGGCCAGATACGCAGTATTTT
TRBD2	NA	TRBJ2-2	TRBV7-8	CASSPWTSANTGELFF	TGTGCCAGCAGCCCCTGGACTAGTGCGAACACCGGGGAGCTGTTTTTT
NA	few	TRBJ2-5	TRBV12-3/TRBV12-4	CASSLWVGETQYF	TGTGCCAGCAGTTTGTGGGTTGGGGAGACCCAGTACTTC
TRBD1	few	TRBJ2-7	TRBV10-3	CATLGVAGGEQYF	TGTGCCACCCTTGGGGTAGCAGGGGGCGAGCAGTACTTC
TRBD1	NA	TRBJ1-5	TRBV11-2	CASSLGDRGNQPQHF	TGTGCCAGCAGCCTAGGGGACAGGGGCAATCAGCCCCAGCATTTT
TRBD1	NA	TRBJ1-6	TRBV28	CASSWGGQVASPLHF	TGTGCCAGCAGTTGGGGGGGACAGGTAGCCTCACCCCTCCACTTT
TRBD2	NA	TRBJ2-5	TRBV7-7	CASSRDYEEETQYF	TGTGCTAGCAGCCGGGACTATGAGGAAGAGACCCAGTACTTC
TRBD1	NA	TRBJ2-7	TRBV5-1	CASSPLLRDREIYEQYF	TGCGCCAGCAGCCCGCTGCTACGGGACAGGGAAATCTACGAGCAGTACTTC
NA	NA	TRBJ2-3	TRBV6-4	CASSDGRDTDTQYF	TGTGCCAGCAGTGACGGTAGAGACACAGATACGCAGTATTTT
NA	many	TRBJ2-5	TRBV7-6	CASSSDPGHQETQYF	TGTGCCAGCAGCTCGGATCCGGGGCACCAAGAGACCCAGTACTTC
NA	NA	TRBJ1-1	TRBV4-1	CASSPTGNTEAFF	TGCGCCAGCAGCCCGACAGGGAACACTGAAGCTTTCTTT
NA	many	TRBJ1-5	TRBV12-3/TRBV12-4	CASRARDTEGNQPQHF	TGTGCCAGCAGAGCCCGGGACACCGAGGGCAATCAGCCCCAGCATTTT
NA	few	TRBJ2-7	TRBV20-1	CSAREGGDIYYEQYF	TGCAGTGCTAGAGAAGGGGGGGATATCTACTACGAGCAGTACTTC
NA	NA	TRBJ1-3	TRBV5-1	CASSFDRVSGNTIYF	TGCGCCAGCAGCTTCGACAGAGTCTCTGGAAACACCATATATTTT
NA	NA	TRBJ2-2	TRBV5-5	CASSVWTGTGELFF	TGTGCCAGCAGCGTGTGGACTGGGACCGGGGAGCTGTTTTTT
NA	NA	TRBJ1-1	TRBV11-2	CASSLGAPNTEAFF	TGTGCCAGCAGCTTAGGCGCCCCGAACACTGAAGCTTTCTTT
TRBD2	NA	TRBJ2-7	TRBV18	CASSPPLAGVYEQYF	TGTGCCAGCTCACCCCCCCTCGCGGGGGTCTACGAGCAGTACTTC
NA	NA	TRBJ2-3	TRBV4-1	CASSQDDAGAEDTQYF	TGCGCCAGCAGCCAAGATGATGCGGGGGCCGAAGATACGCAGTATTTT
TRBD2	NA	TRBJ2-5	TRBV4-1	CASSQAILAGGSPIKTQYF	TGCGCCAGCAGCCAAGCTATCCTAGCGGGGGGATCTCCCATTAAGACCCAGTACTTC
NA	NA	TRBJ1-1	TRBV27	CASTPTRTHTEAFF	TGTGCCAGCACCCCTACCCGGACACACACTGAAGCTTTCTTT
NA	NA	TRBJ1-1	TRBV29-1	CSVGDRDIGEAFF	TGCAGCGTGGGAGACCGGGACATCGGCGAAGCTTTCTTT
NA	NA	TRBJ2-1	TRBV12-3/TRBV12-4	CASSLLADLDSEQFF	TGTGCCAGCAGTCTATTAGCTGACTTAGACAGTGAGCAGTTCTTC
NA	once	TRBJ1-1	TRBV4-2	CASSQDGTVIGDTEAFF	TGTGCCAGCAGCCAAGATGGGACGGTCATAGGGGACACTGAAGCTTTCTTT
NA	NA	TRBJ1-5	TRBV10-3	CAISHTGFQPQHF	TGTGCCATCAGCCATACAGGGTTTCAGCCCCAGCATTTT
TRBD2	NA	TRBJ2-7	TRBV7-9	CASSLLAGGPYEQYF	TGTGCCAGCAGCCTTTTAGCGGGAGGGCCCTACGAGCAGTACTTC
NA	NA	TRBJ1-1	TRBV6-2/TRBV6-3	CASSHVPYPLNTEAFF	TGTGCCAGCAGCCATGTACCGTACCCCTTGAACACTGAAGCTTTCTTT
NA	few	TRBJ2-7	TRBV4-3	CASMRPHYEQYF	TGCGCCAGCATGAGGCCACACTACGAGCAGTACTTC
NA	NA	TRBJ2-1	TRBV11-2	CASSLAGPQFF	TGTGCCAGCAGCTTGGCCGGGCCCCAGTTCTTC
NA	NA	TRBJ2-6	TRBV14	CASRKDGANVLTF	TGTGCCAGCAGAAAGGATGGGGCCAACGTCCTGACTTTC
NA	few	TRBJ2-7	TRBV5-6	CASQRTVPYEQYF	TGTGCCAGCCAGCGCACAGTTCCCTACGAGCAGTACTTC